This T cell receptor (beta chain) was observed in a study of cytomegalovirus exposure and HLA in healthy donors. The PCR made use of 60 Vbeta and 13 Jbeta primers. Using immunoSEQ multiplex PCR, the repertoire was profiled, and TCRdb retains in-frame clones only, with some absent. The sample has tens of thousands of clones; around three fifths are singletons. The CDR3 runs to 17 residues. V dropped 4 bases and J dropped 6; count of bases not matched to a gene: 14. The germline CDR1 and CDR2 sequences are MGHRA and YSYEKL. The TCR originated in a man aged 25 to 45 in good health and CMV-seronegative. What was sequenced was PBMCs. The chain uses TRBV4-1 and TRBJ2-7, with 11 bases fitting TRBD2. This CDR3 reads CASSRGLAGSSSGEQYF. As DNA, the CDR3 is TGCGCCAGCAGCCGAGGACTAGCGGGTTCGAGCTCCGGCGAGCAGTACTTC.